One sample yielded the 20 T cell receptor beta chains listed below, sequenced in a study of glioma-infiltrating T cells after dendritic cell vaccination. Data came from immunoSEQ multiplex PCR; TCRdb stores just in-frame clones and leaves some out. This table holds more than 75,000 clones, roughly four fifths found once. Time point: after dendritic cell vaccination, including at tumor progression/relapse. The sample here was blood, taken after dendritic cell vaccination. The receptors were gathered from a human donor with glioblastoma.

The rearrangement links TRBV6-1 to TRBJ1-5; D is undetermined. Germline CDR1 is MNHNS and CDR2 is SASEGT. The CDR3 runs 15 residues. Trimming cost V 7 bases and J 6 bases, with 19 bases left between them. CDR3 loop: CASKSEGGLGQPQHF. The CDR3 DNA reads TGTGCCAGCAAATCGGAAGGAGGGTTAGGTCAGCCCCAGCATTTT.

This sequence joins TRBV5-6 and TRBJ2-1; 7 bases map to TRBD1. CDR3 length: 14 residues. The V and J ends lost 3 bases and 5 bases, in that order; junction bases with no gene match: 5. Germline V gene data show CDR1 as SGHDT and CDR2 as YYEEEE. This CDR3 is CASSSGTVNNEQFF. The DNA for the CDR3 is TGTGCCAGCAGCTCGGGGACAGTGAACAATGAGCAGTTCTTC.

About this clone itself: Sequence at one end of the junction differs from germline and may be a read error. The CDR3 spells CASSEDRGSIYEQYF. The CDR3 DNA is TGTGCCAGCAGCGAAGACAGGGGGTCCATCTACGAGCAGTACTTC. The V gene is TRBV2, the J gene TRBJ2-7; TRBD1 matches at 9 bases. This CDR3 has 15 amino acids. Per germline, CDR1 SNHLY and CDR2 FYNNEI.

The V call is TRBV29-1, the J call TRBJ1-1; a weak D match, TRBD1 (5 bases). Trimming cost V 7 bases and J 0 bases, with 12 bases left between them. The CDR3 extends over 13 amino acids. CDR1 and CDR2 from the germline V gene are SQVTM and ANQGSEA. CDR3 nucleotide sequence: TGCAGCGGACAGCATGTCATGAACACTGAAGCTTTCTTT. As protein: CSGQHVMNTEAFF.

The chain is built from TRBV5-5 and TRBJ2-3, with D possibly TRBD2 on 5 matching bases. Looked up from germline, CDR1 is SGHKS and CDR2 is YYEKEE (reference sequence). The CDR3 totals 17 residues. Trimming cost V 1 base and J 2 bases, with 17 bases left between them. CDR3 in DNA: TGTGCCAGCAGCTTGCGGCTAGCCGCTGGGTTCACAGATACGCAGTATTTT. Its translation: CASSLRLAAGFTDTQYF.

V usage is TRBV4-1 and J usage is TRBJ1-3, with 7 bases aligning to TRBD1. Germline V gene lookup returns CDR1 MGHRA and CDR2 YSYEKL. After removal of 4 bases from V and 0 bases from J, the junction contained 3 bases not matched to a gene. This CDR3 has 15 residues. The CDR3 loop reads CASSRDSNSGNTIYF. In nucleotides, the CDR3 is TGCGCCAGCAGCCGGGACAGCAACTCTGGAAACACCATATATTTT.

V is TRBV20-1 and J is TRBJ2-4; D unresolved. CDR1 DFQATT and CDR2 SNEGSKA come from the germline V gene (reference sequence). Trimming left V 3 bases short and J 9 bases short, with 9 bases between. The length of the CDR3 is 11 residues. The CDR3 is CSARLHSIQYF. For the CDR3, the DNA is TGCAGTGCTAGGTTACATTCCATTCAGTACTTC.

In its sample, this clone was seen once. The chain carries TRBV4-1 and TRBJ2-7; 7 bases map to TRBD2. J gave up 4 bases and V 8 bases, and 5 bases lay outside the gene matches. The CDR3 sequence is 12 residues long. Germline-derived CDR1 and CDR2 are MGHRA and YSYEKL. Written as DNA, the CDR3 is TGCGCCAGCGGGCGGGGGAGGTACGAGCAGTACTTC. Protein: CASGRGRYEQYF.

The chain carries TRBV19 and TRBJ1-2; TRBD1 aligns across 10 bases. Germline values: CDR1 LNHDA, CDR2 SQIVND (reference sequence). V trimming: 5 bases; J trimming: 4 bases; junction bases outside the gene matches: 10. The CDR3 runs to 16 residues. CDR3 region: CASSRQLRDRGYGYTF. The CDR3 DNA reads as TGTGCCAGTAGTCGCCAACTCCGGGACAGGGGCTATGGCTACACCTTC.

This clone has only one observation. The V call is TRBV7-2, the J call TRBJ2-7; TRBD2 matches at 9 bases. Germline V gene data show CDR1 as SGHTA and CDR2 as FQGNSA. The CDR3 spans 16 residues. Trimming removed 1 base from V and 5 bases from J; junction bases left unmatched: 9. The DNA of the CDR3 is TGTGCCAGCAGCTTAGTCGCGCGCGGGGGGGGAGACGAGCAGTACTTC. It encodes CASSLVARGGGDEQYF.

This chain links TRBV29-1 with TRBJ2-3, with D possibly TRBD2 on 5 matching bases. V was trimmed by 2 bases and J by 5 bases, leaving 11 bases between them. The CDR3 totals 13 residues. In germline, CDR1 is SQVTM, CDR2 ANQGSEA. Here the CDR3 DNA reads TGCAGCGTTGAAAGGCTCGGAGGAGATACGCAGTATTTT. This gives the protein CSVERLGGDTQYF.

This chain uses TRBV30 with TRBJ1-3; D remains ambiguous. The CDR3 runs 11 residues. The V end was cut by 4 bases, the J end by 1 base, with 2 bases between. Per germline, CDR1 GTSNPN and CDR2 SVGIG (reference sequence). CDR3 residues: CAWTSGNTIYF. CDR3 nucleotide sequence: TGTGCCTGGACATCTGGAAACACCATATATTTT.

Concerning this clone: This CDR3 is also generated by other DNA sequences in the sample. This CDR3 reads CASSSGEAFF. The DNA for the CDR3 is TGTGCCAGCAGTTCAGGTGAAGCTTTCTTT. V and J are TRBV2 and TRBJ1-1; the D is unclear. V was trimmed by 5 bases and J by 7 bases, leaving 5 bases between them. The CDR3 runs to 10 residues. Per germline, CDR1 SNHLY and CDR2 FYNNEI.

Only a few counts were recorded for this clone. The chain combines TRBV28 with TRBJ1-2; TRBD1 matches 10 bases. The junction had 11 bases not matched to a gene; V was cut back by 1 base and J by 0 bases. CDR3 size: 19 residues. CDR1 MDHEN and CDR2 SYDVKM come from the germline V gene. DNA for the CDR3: TGTGCCAGCAGTTTATTACTTGACCCGGGACAGGGGCCTAACTATGGCTACACCTTC. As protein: CASSLLLDPGQGPNYGYTF.

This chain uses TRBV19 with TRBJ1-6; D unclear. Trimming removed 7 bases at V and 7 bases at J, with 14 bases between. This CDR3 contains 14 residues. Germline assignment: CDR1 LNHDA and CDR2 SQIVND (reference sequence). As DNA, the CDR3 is TGTGCCAGTACCCCGGGGAGCTTCAATTCACCCCTCCACTTT. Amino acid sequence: CASTPGSFNSPLHF.

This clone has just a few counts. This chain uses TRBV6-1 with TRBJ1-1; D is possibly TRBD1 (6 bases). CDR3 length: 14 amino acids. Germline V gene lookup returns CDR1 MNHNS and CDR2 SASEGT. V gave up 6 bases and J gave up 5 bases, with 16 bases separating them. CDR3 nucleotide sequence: TGTGCCAGCAGAACCCAGGTGCAGGGGACTGAAGCTTTCTTT. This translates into CASRTQVQGTEAFF.

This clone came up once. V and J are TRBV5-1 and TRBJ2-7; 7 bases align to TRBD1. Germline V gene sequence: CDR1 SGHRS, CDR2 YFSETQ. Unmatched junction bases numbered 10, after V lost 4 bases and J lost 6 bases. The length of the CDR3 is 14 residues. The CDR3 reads CASSIRQGNAEQYF. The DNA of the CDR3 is TGCGCCAGCAGCATACGACAGGGAAACGCCGAGCAGTACTTC.

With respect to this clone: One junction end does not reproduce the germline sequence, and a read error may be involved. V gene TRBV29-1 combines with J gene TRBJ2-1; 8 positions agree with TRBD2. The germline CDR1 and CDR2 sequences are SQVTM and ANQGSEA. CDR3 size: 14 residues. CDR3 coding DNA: TGCAGCGCCTCTCTGGGACTAGATGGAAGTGAGCAGCTCTTC. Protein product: CSASLGLDGSEQLF.

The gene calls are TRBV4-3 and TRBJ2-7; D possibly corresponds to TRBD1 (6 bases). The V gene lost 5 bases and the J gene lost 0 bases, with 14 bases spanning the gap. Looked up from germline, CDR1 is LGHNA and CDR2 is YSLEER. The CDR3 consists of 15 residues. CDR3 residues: CASSLSRGYSYEQYF. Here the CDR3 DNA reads TGCGCCAGCAGCTTAAGCAGGGGCTACTCCTACGAGCAGTACTTC.

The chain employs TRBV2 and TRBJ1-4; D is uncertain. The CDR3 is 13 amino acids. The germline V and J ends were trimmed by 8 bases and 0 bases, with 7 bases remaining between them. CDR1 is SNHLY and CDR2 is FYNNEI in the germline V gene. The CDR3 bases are TGTGCCAGCGAGGGTACAACTAATGAAAAACTGTTTTTT. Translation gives CASEGTTNEKLFF.